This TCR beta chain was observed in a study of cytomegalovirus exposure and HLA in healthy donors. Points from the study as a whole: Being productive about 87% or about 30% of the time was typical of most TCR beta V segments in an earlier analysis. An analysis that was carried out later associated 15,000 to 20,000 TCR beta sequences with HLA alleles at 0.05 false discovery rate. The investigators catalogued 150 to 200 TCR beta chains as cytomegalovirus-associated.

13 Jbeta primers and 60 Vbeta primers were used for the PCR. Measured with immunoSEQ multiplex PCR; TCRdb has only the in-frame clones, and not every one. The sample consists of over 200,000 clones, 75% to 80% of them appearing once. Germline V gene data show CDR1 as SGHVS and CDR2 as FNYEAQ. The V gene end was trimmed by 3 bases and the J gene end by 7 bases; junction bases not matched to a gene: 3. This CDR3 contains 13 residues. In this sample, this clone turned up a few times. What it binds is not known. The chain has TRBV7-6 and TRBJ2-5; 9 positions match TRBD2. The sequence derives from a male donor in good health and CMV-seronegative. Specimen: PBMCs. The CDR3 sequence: CASSFGGGGTQYF. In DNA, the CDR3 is TGTGCCAGCAGCTTTGGCGGGGGGGGGACCCAGTACTTC.